This TCR beta chain was observed in a study of Graves' ophthalmopathy and Graves' hyperthyroidism. Germline V gives CDR1 KGHSH, CDR2 LQKENI. This CDR3 has 15 amino acids. The V end lost 6 bases, the J end lost 2 bases, and 16 bases lay between the germline ends. RNA transcripts yielded amplified TCR beta CDR3 regions. Second-round multiplex PCR came after first-round RT-PCR with HTBI primers. MiXCR was run by TCRdb on the multiplex PCR reads, yielding one entry per CDR3 protein. The sample records about 220,000 distinct CDR3 sequences, around a fifth being singletons. The chain is built from TRBV18 and TRBJ2-5; the D gene is possibly TRBD2 (5 bases). Sequenced sample: peripheral blood. This TCR was sampled from a woman in her fifties or sixties with Graves' ophthalmopathy. The CDR3: CASSLQRAGQETQYF. The CDR3 bases are TGTGCCAGCTCTCTACAGAGGGCCGGTCAAGAGACCCAGTACTTC.